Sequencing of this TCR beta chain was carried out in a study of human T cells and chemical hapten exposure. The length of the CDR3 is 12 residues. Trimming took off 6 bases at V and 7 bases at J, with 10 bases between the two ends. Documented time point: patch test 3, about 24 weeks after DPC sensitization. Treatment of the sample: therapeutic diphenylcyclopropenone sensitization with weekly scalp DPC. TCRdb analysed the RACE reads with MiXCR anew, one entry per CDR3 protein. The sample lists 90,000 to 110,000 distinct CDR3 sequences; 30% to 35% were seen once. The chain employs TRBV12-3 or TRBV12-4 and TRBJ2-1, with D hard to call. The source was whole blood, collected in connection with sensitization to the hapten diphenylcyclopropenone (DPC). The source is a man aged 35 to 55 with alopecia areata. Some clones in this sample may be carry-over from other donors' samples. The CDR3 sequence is CASSLMGNEQFF. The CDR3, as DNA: TGTGCCAGCAGCCTTATGGGGAATGAGCAGTTCTTC.